The rows below give T cell receptor beta chains drawn from one sample of a study of shared clonotypes between healthy human individuals. The repertoire was sequenced with immunoSEQ multiplex PCR; TCRdb's copy has only in-frame clones and lacks some. The repertoire holds under 600,000 clones, with roughly 95% as singletons. The material sequenced was naive CD4+ T cells sorted from blood. The receptor set was obtained from a woman aged 25 to 39 in good health. Both conserved end residues are part of each CDR3. Clone size appears in some rows only: once, few, many, or a class for an expanded clone.

abundance: NA; v_gene: TRBV15; CDR3aa: CATSRGGAGEETQYF
abundance: NA; v_gene: TRBV4-1; CDR3aa: CASSQSGGLYEQYF
abundance: NA; v_gene: TRBV7-8; CDR3aa: CASSLNRDRAGELFF
abundance: once; v_gene: TRBV5-4; CDR3aa: CASSFASVYGYTF
abundance: NA; v_gene: TRBV10-1; CDR3aa: CASSGGTSGSVDEQFF
abundance: NA; v_gene: TRBV5-6; CDR3aa: CASSLEGGTEAFF
abundance: NA; v_gene: TRBV29-1; CDR3aa: CSAGGGGTGELFF
abundance: NA; v_gene: TRBV5-4; CDR3aa: CASSPWTSGKTSSYNEQFF
abundance: few; v_gene: TRBV28; CDR3aa: CASSFRDQPQHF
abundance: NA; v_gene: TRBV2; CDR3aa: CASSEGQTSNYGYTF
abundance: NA; v_gene: TRBV28; CDR3aa: CASRRSGQETQYF
abundance: NA; v_gene: TRBV4-2; CDR3aa: CASSPSGRTGNNEQFF
abundance: NA; v_gene: TRBV6-1; CDR3aa: CASSPEGRGQYF
abundance: NA; v_gene: TRBV30; CDR3aa: CAWSQDSTTGYTF
abundance: NA; v_gene: TRBV27; CDR3aa: CASSFQGATNEKLFF
abundance: NA; v_gene: TRBV5-4; CDR3aa: CASNPQGNYEQYF
abundance: NA; v_gene: TRBV28; CDR3aa: CASSLLTGSKDTQYF
abundance: NA; v_gene: TRBV5-1; CDR3aa: CASSLALGPTTEAFF
abundance: NA; v_gene: TRBV5-4; CDR3aa: CASSPRSGTTAGELFF
abundance: NA; v_gene: TRBV5-1; CDR3aa: CASSLGYLATNEKLFF
abundance: NA; v_gene: TRBV18; CDR3aa: CASSPQGTRTDTQYF
abundance: few; v_gene: TRBV20-1; CDR3aa: CSASHYEQYF
abundance: NA; v_gene: TRBV28; CDR3aa: CASRATGLAGGVNEQFF
abundance: NA; v_gene: TRBV5-4; CDR3aa: CASSLAYNWEVRYTF
abundance: NA; v_gene: TRBV28; CDR3aa: CASSRRPDRLNTEAFF
abundance: NA; v_gene: TRBV7-3; CDR3aa: CASSTLAGYNEQFF
abundance: NA; v_gene: TRBV9; CDR3aa: CASNGPIGQGYTGELFF
abundance: NA; v_gene: TRBV4-2; CDR3aa: CASSLAQSEQYF
abundance: NA; v_gene: TRBV2; CDR3aa: CASSAPDSNYEQYF
abundance: NA; v_gene: TRBV11-2; CDR3aa: CASSLDGWGKIYEQYF
abundance: NA; v_gene: TRBV7-2; CDR3aa: CASSLWTETGELFF
abundance: NA; v_gene: TRBV19; CDR3aa: CASQRYSGVTYTGELFF
abundance: NA; v_gene: TRBV6-1; CDR3aa: CASSEDSDSLGQPQHF
abundance: NA; v_gene: TRBV11-2; CDR3aa: CASSLGLTISHEQYF
abundance: NA; v_gene: TRBV7-2; CDR3aa: CASSPGQGSNQPQHF
abundance: NA; v_gene: TRBV5-6; CDR3aa: CASSLFSAGQDSRGGYTF
abundance: NA; v_gene: TRBV28; CDR3aa: CASRPGTANTGELFF